The present entry profiles one T cell receptor beta chain with its context. Generated by immunoSEQ multiplex PCR, the TCRdb table keeps only in-frame clones and is missing some. The sample has about 710,000 clones, about 80% seen once. V lost 5 bases and J lost 2, with 15 bases in between. The CDR3 runs to 15 residues. Looked up from germline, CDR1 is SGHAT and CDR2 is FQNNGV. CD45RA+ naive and CD45RA-negative memory subsets were separated from CD4+ cells. The source of the sample is a study of shared clonotypes between healthy human individuals. The TCR sequence derives from a woman under 40 in good health. The chain couples TRBV11-2 to TRBJ1-2; TRBD1 might be the D (5 bases). Sequenced material: memory CD4+ T cells sorted from blood. Subset in this sample: CD45RA-negative fraction. The CDR3 loop is CASSTLYRGNYGYTF. The DNA of the CDR3 is TGTGCCAGCAGCACGCTATATCGGGGGAACTATGGCTACACCTTC.